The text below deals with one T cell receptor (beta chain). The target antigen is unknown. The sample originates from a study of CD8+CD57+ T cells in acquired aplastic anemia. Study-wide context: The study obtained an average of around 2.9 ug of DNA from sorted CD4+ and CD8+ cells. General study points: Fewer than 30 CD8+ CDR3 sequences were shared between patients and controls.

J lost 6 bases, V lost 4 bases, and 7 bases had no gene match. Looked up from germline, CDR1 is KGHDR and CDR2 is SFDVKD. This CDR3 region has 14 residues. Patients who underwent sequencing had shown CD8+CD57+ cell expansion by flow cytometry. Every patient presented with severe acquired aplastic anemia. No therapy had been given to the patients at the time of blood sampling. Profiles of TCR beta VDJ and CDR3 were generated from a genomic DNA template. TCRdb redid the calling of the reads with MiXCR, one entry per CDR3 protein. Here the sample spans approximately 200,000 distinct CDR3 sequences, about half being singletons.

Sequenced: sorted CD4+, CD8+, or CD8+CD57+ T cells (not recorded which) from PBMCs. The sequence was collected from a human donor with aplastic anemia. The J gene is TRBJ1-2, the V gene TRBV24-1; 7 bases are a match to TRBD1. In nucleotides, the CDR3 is TGTGCCACCAGTGACTCCGGACAGGCGGATGGCTACACCTTC. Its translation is CATSDSGQADGYTF.